These 21 T cell receptor beta chains share one sample of origin, sequenced in a study of shared clonotypes between healthy human individuals. Generated by immunoSEQ multiplex PCR, the TCRdb table keeps only in-frame clones and is missing some. This sample has 2,500,000 or so clones, with 80% to 95% found just once. The sample comprised naive CD4+ T cells from PBMCs. The subset denotes: CD45RA+ positively selected. The receptors stem from a young man in good health. Some clones in this sample may be carry-over from other donors' samples.

This rearrangement joins TRBV10-3 to TRBJ2-5; 12 positions match TRBD2. V dropped 6 bases and J dropped 5; count of bases not matched to a gene: 7. Germline-derived CDR1 and CDR2 are ENHRY and SYGVKD. The CDR3 contains 15 residues. CDR3 sequence: CAIRPTSGSPETQYF. The CDR3 DNA reads as TGTGCCATCAGACCGACTAGCGGGAGTCCGGAGACCCAGTACTTC.

The gene calls are TRBV19 and TRBJ1-2; D gene ambiguous. The CDR3 spans 14 residues. The germline CDR1 and CDR2 sequences are LNHDA and SQIVND (reference sequence). V was trimmed by 9 bases and J by 0 bases, leaving 14 bases between them. The CDR3 DNA is TGTGCCAGCCTCCGACGGACCACTAACTATGGCTACACCTTC. This sequence encodes CASLRRTTNYGYTF. The full variable domain, in which reference TRBV19 and TRBJ1-2 provide the parts outside the CDR3, is DGGITQSPKYLFRKEGQNVTLSCEQNLNHDAMYWYRQDPGQGLRLIYYSQIVNDFQKGDIAEGYSVSREKKESFPLTVTSAQKNPTAFYLCASLRRTTNYGYTFGSGTRLTVV.

On this clone itself: Other DNA sequences in this specimen translate into the identical CDR3. The genes are TRBV6-6 and TRBJ2-7; D possibly corresponds to TRBD1 (7 bases). The CDR3 consists of 13 residues. The V and J ends lost 4 bases and 1 base respectively, with 8 bases between them. Germline assignment: CDR1 MNHNY and CDR2 SVGAGI (reference sequence). The CDR3 here is CASSSGGSYEQYF. CDR3 DNA: TGTGCCAGCAGTTCAGGGGGGTCCTACGAGCAGTACTTC.

V gene TRBV6-1 combines with J gene TRBJ2-1, with 8 bases that match TRBD1. This CDR3 comprises 15 residues. Germline assignment: CDR1 MNHNS and CDR2 SASEGT. J was trimmed by 4 bases and V by 2 bases; bases with no gene match: 4. The CDR3 sequence is CASSERDRRYNEQFF. The CDR3 DNA is TGTGCCAGCAGTGAAAGGGACAGGCGTTACAATGAGCAGTTCTTC.

V is TRBV30 and J is TRBJ1-4; D unresolved. The ends were cut back, 2 bases at V and 8 bases at J, with 12 bases in the middle. The CDR3 extends over 13 amino acids. Per germline, CDR1 GTSNPN and CDR2 SVGIG (reference sequence). The CDR3 here is CAWSITWREKLFF. In DNA form, the CDR3 reads TGTGCCTGGAGTATAACATGGCGGGAAAAACTGTTTTTT.

About this clone itself: Other DNA sequences in the sample encode the same CDR3. The chain combines TRBV5-1 with TRBJ2-7, with no clear D. Trimming removed 4 bases at V and 0 bases at J, with 11 bases between. The germline CDR1 and CDR2 sequences are SGHRS and YFSETQ. The CDR3 totals 14 residues. For the CDR3, the DNA is TGCGCCAGCAGCCTCCGGGTCAACTCCTACGAGCAGTACTTC. The encoded protein is CASSLRVNSYEQYF.

This chain uses TRBV4-3 with TRBJ2-7, with 11 positions matching TRBD2. J gave up 0 bases and V 3 bases, and 4 bases lay outside the gene matches. This CDR3 is built from 16 residues. Germline V gene lookup returns CDR1 LGHNA and CDR2 YSLEER. CDR3 loop: CASSHPGTSGSYEQYF. CDR3 in DNA: TGCGCCAGCAGCCACCCCGGGACTAGCGGCTCCTACGAGCAGTACTTC.

The chain recombines TRBV7-9 with TRBJ2-1; tentative D call: TRBD2 (5 bases). Trimming removed 5 bases at V and 4 bases at J, with 24 bases between. CDR3 length equals 18 residues. Germline-derived CDR1 and CDR2 are SEHNR and FQNEAQ (reference sequence). CDR3 loop: CASSPRQGLAEEYNEQFF. As DNA, the CDR3 is TGTGCCAGCAGCCCCCGTCAAGGGCTCGCGGAGGAGTACAATGAGCAGTTCTTC.

This clone was seen only a few times. This chain joins TRBV9 and TRBJ2-7; no clear D gene. The germline V and J ends were trimmed by 2 bases and 5 bases, with 11 bases remaining between them. The CDR3 covers 13 residues. CDR1 and CDR2 (germline): SGDLS, YYNGEE. CDR3 DNA sequence: TGTGCCAGCAGCGTCAGTTTGGCCGACGAGCAGTACTTC. Residues: CASSVSLADEQYF.

The genes are TRBV5-5 and TRBJ1-5; weak D call: TRBD1 (6 bases). The CDR3 has 16 amino acids. Germline V CDR1 and CDR2: SGHKS, YYEKEE (reference sequence). The V end was cut by 0 bases, the J end by 5 bases, with 15 bases between. The CDR3 DNA sequence: TGTGCCAGCAGCTTGGATCACAGGGCGACGGATCAGCCCCAGCATTTT. Translating gives CASSLDHRATDQPQHF. The full variable domain, in which reference TRBV5-5 and TRBJ1-5 provide the parts outside the CDR3, is DAGVTQSPTHLIKTRGQQVTLRCSPISGHKSVSWYQQVLGQGPQFIFQYYEKEERGRGNFPDRFSARQFPNYSSELNVNALLLGDSALYLCASSLDHRATDQPQHFGDGTRLSIL.

The gene calls are TRBV14 and TRBJ1-2; TRBD1 might be the D (5 bases). The CDR3 covers 15 residues. Germline CDR1 and CDR2: SGHDN and FVKESK. Deletions cut 3 bases from V and 4 bases from J, with 15 bases between. This CDR3 is CASSHSGRGTYGYTF. The CDR3 coding sequence is TGTGCCAGCAGCCACTCGGGCCGGGGGACCTATGGCTACACCTTC. The full variable domain, in which reference TRBV14 and TRBJ1-2 provide the parts outside the CDR3, is EAGVTQFPSHSVIEKGQTVTLRCDPISGHDNLYWYRRVMGKEIKFLLHFVKESKQDESGMPNNRFLAERTGGTYSTLKVQPAELEDSGVYFCASSHSGRGTYGYTFGSGTRLTVV.

The CDR3 coding sequence is TGCAGCGTTGAAAGTGGTTCGGGGGATGGCTACACCTTC. Residues: CSVESGSGDGYTF. The chain has TRBV29-1 and TRBJ1-2; D perhaps matches TRBD1 (5 bases). The CDR3 totals 13 residues. Germline lookup yields CDR1 SQVTM and CDR2 ANQGSEA. Trimming cost V 2 bases and J 6 bases, with 13 bases left between them.

Note on this clone: Different DNA sequences within this sample yield the same CDR3. The rearrangement uses TRBV5-1 and TRBJ2-2, with TRBD1 matching 10 bases. The CDR3 consists of 15 residues. V was clipped by 2 bases and J by 3 bases; unmatched bases: 1. Germline V lookup: CDR1 SGHRS, CDR2 YFSETQ. The chain's CDR3 is CASSLGTGDTGELFF. CDR3 coding DNA: TGCGCCAGCAGCTTAGGGACAGGGGACACCGGGGAGCTGTTTTTT.

The V and J genes are TRBV7-9 and TRBJ2-3, with a tentative D call TRBD2 (5 bases). CDR3 length: 14 amino acids. V lost 4 bases, J lost 4 bases, and 12 bases lay in between. Germline V gives CDR1 SEHNR, CDR2 FQNEAQ (reference sequence). For the CDR3, the DNA is TGTGCCAGCAGCTCGATGGGGAGAGCAGATACGCAGTATTTT. This translates into CASSSMGRADTQYF.

This clone was counted a few times. The same CDR3 can be traced to other DNA sequences in this sample. V and J are TRBV5-1 and TRBJ1-4; maybe TRBD1 (5 bases). The length of the CDR3 is 15 residues. Germline assignment: CDR1 SGHRS and CDR2 YFSETQ. V lost 0 bases, J lost 2 bases, and 8 bases lay in between. The DNA of the CDR3 is TGCGCCAGCAGCTTGGTGGCAGGGACTAATGAAAAACTGTTTTTT. Residues: CASSLVAGTNEKLFF.

The chain links TRBV7-2 to TRBJ2-7; weak D call: TRBD1 (5 bases). This CDR3 spans 15 amino acids. Trimming removed 1 base at V and 12 bases at J, with 22 bases between. Germline V lookup: CDR1 SGHTA, CDR2 FQGNSA. This chain's CDR3 is CASSLGVEGATPRYF. CDR3 coding DNA: TGTGCCAGCAGCTTAGGGGTGGAAGGGGCGACGCCCCGGTACTTC.

In DNA form, the CDR3 reads TGTGCCAGCAGTTTTTGGGGGGACGTAAACACCATATATTTT. Protein product: CASSFWGDVNTIYF. The rearrangement joins TRBV28 to TRBJ1-3, with D maybe TRBD1 (5 bases). The V gene's germline CDR1 is MDHEN and CDR2 SYDVKM. The V end was cut by 3 bases, the J end by 6 bases, with 12 bases between. The CDR3 runs 14 residues.

V gene TRBV6-1 combines with J gene TRBJ2-5; the D gene could be TRBD1 or TRBD2 (5 bases each). Per the germline V gene, CDR1 is MNHNS and CDR2 is SASEGT. The CDR3 length is 14 residues. As DNA, the CDR3 is TGTGCGGCGGTCCGGGGCCCTTACCAAGAGACCCAGTACTTC. Protein: CAAVRGPYQETQYF.

The chain employs TRBV7-8 and TRBJ2-5, with D uncertain. This CDR3 is built from 13 residues. Germline assignment: CDR1 SGHVS and CDR2 FQNEAQ. Between the trimmed V and J ends, which lost 7 bases and 4 bases, there was a span of 13 bases. The CDR3 loop is CASNRPWGETQYF. The CDR3 DNA sequence: TGTGCCAGCAACCGTCCTTGGGGAGAGACCCAGTACTTC.

The chain joins TRBV9 to TRBJ1-1; a possible D gene is TRBD1 (6 bases). The CDR3 loop spans 16 amino acids. The V end was cut by 0 bases, the J end by 4 bases, with 16 bases between. Per the germline V gene, CDR1 is SGDLS and CDR2 is YYNGEE. The DNA of the CDR3 is TGTGCCAGCAGCGTAGGGGGGACAATTAGGGTCACTGAAGCTTTCTTT. This translates into CASSVGGTIRVTEAFF. Filled out from reference TRBV9 and TRBJ1-1, the complete variable domain reads DSGVTQTPKHLITATGQRVTLRCSPRSGDLSVYWYQQSLDQGLQFLIQYYNGEERAKGNILERFSAQQFPDLHSELNLSSLELGDSALYFCASSVGGTIRVTEAFFGQGTRLTVV.

This CDR3 reads CAWFRDIINEAFF. In nucleotides, the CDR3 is TGTGCCTGGTTCCGGGACATCATTAATGAAGCTTTCTTT. The genes are TRBV30 and TRBJ1-1, with D possibly matching TRBD1 (6 bases). Germline V gives CDR1 GTSNPN, CDR2 SVGIG (reference sequence). CDR3 length: 13 amino acids. Trimming took off 5 bases at V and 7 bases at J, with 17 bases between the two ends. Using reference TRBV30 and TRBJ1-1 for the parts outside the CDR3, the full variable domain is SQTIHQWPATLVQPVGSPLSLECTVEGTSNPNLYWYRQAAGRGLQLLFYSVGIGQISSEVPQNLSASRPQDRQFILSSKKLLLSDSGFYLCAWFRDIINEAFFGQGTRLTVV.